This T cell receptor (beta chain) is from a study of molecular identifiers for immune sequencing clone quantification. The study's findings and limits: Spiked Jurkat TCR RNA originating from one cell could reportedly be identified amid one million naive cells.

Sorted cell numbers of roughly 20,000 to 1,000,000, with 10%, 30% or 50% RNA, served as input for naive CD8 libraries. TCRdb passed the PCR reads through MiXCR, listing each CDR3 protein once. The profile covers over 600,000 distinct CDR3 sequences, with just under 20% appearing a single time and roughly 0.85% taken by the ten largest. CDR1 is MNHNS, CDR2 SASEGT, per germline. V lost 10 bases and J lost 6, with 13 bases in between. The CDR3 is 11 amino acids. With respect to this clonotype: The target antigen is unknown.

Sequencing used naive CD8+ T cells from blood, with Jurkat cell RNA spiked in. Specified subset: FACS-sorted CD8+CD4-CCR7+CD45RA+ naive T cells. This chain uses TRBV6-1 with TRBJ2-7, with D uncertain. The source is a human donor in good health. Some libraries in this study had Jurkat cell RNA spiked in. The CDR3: CAIVWGAEQYF. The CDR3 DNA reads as TGTGCCATCGTCTGGGGTGCCGAGCAGTACTTC.